This section outlines one T cell receptor beta chain sequence together with its context. Original processing notes: Nucleated cell counts were estimated from reference gene primer amplification. Libraries were prepared by immunoSEQ multiplex PCR; TCRdb keeps only in-frame clonotypes and omits some of them. The V and J calls and clone size were taken over from that table, and D and trimming were inferred from the DNA. The profile covers around 70,000 clones, with 90% to 95% appearing a single time and approximately 2.4% taken by the ten largest. This entry is derived from a study of blood T cell repertoires in COVID-19. Material: peripheral blood. This receptor was taken from a man aged 50-59 years with COVID-19, enrolled during active disease.

The CDR3, as DNA: TGTGCCACAAGGGGACAGGGGCGGACCGGGGAGCTGTTTTTT. Its protein is CATRGQGRTGELFF. This rearrangement joins TRBV27 to TRBJ2-2; TRBD1 matches at 10 bases. CDR1 is MNHEY, CDR2 SMNVEV, per germline (reference sequence). The CDR3 has 14 amino acids. J gave up 5 bases and V 10 bases, and 7 bases lay outside the gene matches.